Below are 9 T cell receptor beta chains sequenced from a single sample in a study of T cell responses to AZD1222 COVID-19 vaccine. The assay was immunoSEQ multiplex PCR, and TCRdb's table has in-frame clones only and misses some. The profile covers approximately 190,000 clones, with around 90% appearing a single time and approximately 4% taken by the ten largest. The sequencing used peripheral blood, collected 28 days after the second dose of the MenACWY control vaccine. These receptors all stem from an adult who received the MenACWY meningococcal vaccine as a control.

This chain joins TRBV2 and TRBJ2-1; 11 bases agree with TRBD2. Germline V gives CDR1 SNHLY, CDR2 FYNNEI. The CDR3 totals 16 residues. J gave up 9 bases and V 4 bases, and 11 bases lay outside the gene matches. CDR3 nucleotides: TGTGCCAGCAGTGGGACTAGCGGGCGGACGGAGGGTGAGCAGTTCTTC. Amino acid sequence: CASSGTSGRTEGEQFF. The full variable domain, with the rest looked up from reference TRBV2 and TRBJ2-1, is EPEVTQTPSHQVTQMGQEVILRCVPISNHLYFYWYRQILGQKVEFLVSFYNNEISEKSEIFDDQFSVERPDGSNFTLKIRSTKLEDSAMYFCASSGTSGRTEGEQFFGPGTRLTVL.

This clone appeared once. This sequence joins TRBV6-2 or TRBV6-3 and TRBJ1-5; 9 positions match TRBD1. V lost 4 bases to trimming and J lost 6 bases; unmatched junction nucleotides: 13. The CDR3 loop spans 17 amino acids. Germline assignment: CDR1 MNHEY and CDR2 SVGEGT. In DNA, the CDR3 is TGTGCCAGCAGTTCCTCCCTCACCGGGACAGGGCTTCAGCCCCAGCATTTT. Protein sequence: CASSSSLTGTGLQPQHF.

The rearrangement joins TRBV7-3 to TRBJ2-5, with 12 bases aligning to TRBD2. Trimming took 3 bases from V and 5 from J; bases not matched to a gene: 4. Germline CDR1 SGHTA, CDR2 FQGTGA. CDR3 size: 15 residues. CDR3 amino acids: CASSFAGTSGETQYF. The CDR3 DNA reads as TGTGCCAGCAGCTTTGCCGGGACTAGCGGGGAGACCCAGTACTTC.

The CDR3 coding sequence is TGTGCCAGCTCACCTTCCACCGCGGGACTAGCGGGAGGATCCGGGGAGCTGTTTTTT. Translation gives CASSPSTAGLAGGSGELFF. This chain connects TRBV18 to TRBJ2-2; TRBD2 aligns across 15 bases. The CDR3 has 19 residues. Germline trimming cut 3 bases from V and 6 bases from J; bases unmatched to any gene: 11. Germline V lookup: CDR1 KGHSH, CDR2 LQKENI.

The CDR3 protein is CASSIGQHNEKLFF. The CDR3 nucleotides read TGTGCCAGTAGTATAGGACAGCATAATGAAAAACTGTTTTTT. The V and J genes are TRBV19 and TRBJ1-4; weak D call: TRBD1 (5 bases). Deletions cut 1 base from V and 4 bases from J, with 7 bases between. CDR3 length equals 14 residues. The germline gives CDR1 LNHDA, CDR2 SQIVND (reference sequence).

The V call is TRBV24-1, the J call TRBJ1-2; D not resolved. Trimming took off 3 bases at V and 5 bases at J, with 12 bases between the two ends. The germline V gene has CDR1 KGHDR and CDR2 SFDVKD. This CDR3 has 14 residues. CDR3 sequence: CATSDTSRVYGYTF. In nucleotides, the CDR3 is TGTGCCACCAGTGATACGAGCCGGGTGTATGGCTACACCTTC.

Comment on this clone: At the DNA level, this CDR3 is encoded by other sequences in the same sample as well. J is TRBJ1-3 and V is TRBV6-5; 7 bases fit TRBD1. The J segment lost 0 bases and the V segment lost 6 bases, leaving 5 bases of the junction unmatched. CDR1 and CDR2 from the germline V gene are MNHEY and SVGAGI. This CDR3 has 15 residues. The DNA for the CDR3 is TGTGCCAGCAGGGACAGGCCGAACTCTGGAAACACCATATATTTT. This codes for CASRDRPNSGNTIYF.

This chain joins TRBV5-1 and TRBJ2-5, with 10 bases that match TRBD2. CDR1 SGHRS and CDR2 YFSETQ come from the germline V gene. CDR3 size: 16 residues. With V trimmed by 7 bases and J by 5 bases, 14 bases remained unmatched. CDR3 loop: CASRIAGGGIGETQYF. CDR3 sequence (DNA): TGCGCCAGCCGTATAGCGGGAGGTGGCATTGGGGAGACCCAGTACTTC.

The gene calls are TRBV7-7 and TRBJ1-3; D is perhaps TRBD1 (5 bases). The CDR3 loop spans 12 amino acids. Germline CDR1 reads SSHAT; CDR2 reads FNYEAQ (reference sequence). V was pared by 5 bases and J by 8 bases, with 10 bases between. CDR3 bases: TGTGCCAGCAGCCCGGGGGGGGACACCATATATTTT. Its protein is CASSPGGDTIYF.